The 15 T cell receptor beta chains reported below all come from one sample, sequenced in a study of blood T cell repertoires in COVID-19. Only in-frame clones appear in the TCRdb table, and some are missing; sequencing was by immunoSEQ multiplex PCR. The sample has about 86,000 clones, approximately 80% seen once; the top ten hold 3% to 3.5%. What was sequenced was peripheral blood. These receptor sequences come from a man aged 45-60 years with acute or convalescent COVID-19.

The V gene is TRBV7-2, the J gene TRBJ2-1; TRBD2 might be the D (7 bases). Germline CDR1 is SGHTA and CDR2 is FQGNSA. CDR3 size: 15 residues. V was shortened by 6 bases and J by 9 bases, with 21 bases between the two germline ends. The CDR3 DNA is TGTGCCAGCAGTTATACTCACGGGGGGCCGGTTGAGCAGTTCTTC. Its protein product is CASSYTHGGPVEQFF.

The V and J genes are TRBV7-7 and TRBJ2-5; 9 nucleotides match TRBD2. Germline V CDR1 and CDR2: SSHAT, FNYEAQ (reference sequence). J was trimmed by 3 bases and V by 5 bases; bases with no gene match: 4. The CDR3 is 14 amino acids. CDR3 bases: TGTGCCAGCAGCATAAGACTAGCGGAAGAGACCCAGTACTTC. It translates to CASSIRLAEETQYF.

J is TRBJ2-1 and V is TRBV5-8, with 11 nucleotides matching TRBD2. Looked up from germline, CDR1 is SGHTS and CDR2 is YDEGEE. V shed 4 bases and J 9 bases; nucleotides not matched to a gene: 9. The CDR3 loop spans 15 amino acids. The CDR3 loop reads CASSRGGLAAPEQFF. The CDR3 region has the DNA TGTGCCAGCAGCCGAGGGGGACTAGCGGCTCCTGAGCAGTTCTTC. The complete variable domain, with remaining parts taken from reference TRBV5-8 and TRBJ2-1, reads EAGVTQSPTHLIKTRGQQATLRCSPISGHTSVYWYQQALGLGLQFLLWYDEGEERNRGNFPPRFSGRQFPNYSSELNVNALELEDSALYLCASSRGGLAAPEQFFGPGTRLTVL.

The table lists this clone with a few counts. The V call is TRBV4-3, the J call TRBJ1-2, with 9 bases lining up with TRBD1. The CDR3 is 15 amino acids. Germline V gene data show CDR1 as LGHNA and CDR2 as YSLEER. Trimming at V came to 4 bases and at J to 4 bases, leaving 7 bases not matched to a gene. The CDR3 region has the DNA TGCGCCAGCAGCCCGGGGACAGGGATAATCTATGGCTACACCTTC. Protein: CASSPGTGIIYGYTF.

The rearrangement links TRBV7-7 to TRBJ2-5; D possibly corresponds to TRBD2 (6 bases). Germline CDR1 is SSHAT and CDR2 is FNYEAQ (reference sequence). V shed 5 bases and J shed 0 bases, with 13 bases lying between them. The CDR3 length is 15 residues. The CDR3 spells CASSPRAGNQETQYF. CDR3 DNA sequence: TGTGCCAGCAGCCCGCGGGCGGGGAACCAAGAGACCCAGTACTTC.

The CDR3 sequence is CASSVSAGPFNTEAFF. The CDR3 bases are TGTGCCAGCAGCGTCTCGGCAGGGCCGTTTAACACTGAAGCTTTCTTT. The V gene is TRBV9, the J gene TRBJ1-1; weak D call: TRBD1 (5 bases). CDR1 is SGDLS and CDR2 is YYNGEE in the germline V gene. CDR3 length equals 16 residues. The V end was cut by 2 bases, the J end by 2 bases, with 16 bases between. Complete variable domain (other parts from reference TRBV9 and TRBJ1-1): DSGVTQTPKHLITATGQRVTLRCSPRSGDLSVYWYQQSLDQGLQFLIQYYNGEERAKGNILERFSAQQFPDLHSELNLSSLELGDSALYFCASSVSAGPFNTEAFFGQGTRLTVV.

The genes are TRBV20-1 and TRBJ1-2, with D possibly being TRBD1 (6 bases). CDR3 length: 11 residues. The germline V gene encodes CDR1 DFQATT and CDR2 SNEGSKA (reference sequence). Trimming took 3 bases from V and 6 from J, leaving 8 bases between them. CDR3 residues: CSARAGDGYTF. The CDR3 bases are TGCAGTGCTAGGGCAGGGGATGGCTACACCTTC.

The rearrangement links TRBV5-1 to TRBJ1-4, with 8 bases that match TRBD1. The trim removed 4 bases at V and 2 bases at J, leaving 4 bases unmatched. The CDR3 sequence is 15 residues long. Germline V lookup: CDR1 SGHRS, CDR2 YFSETQ. The CDR3 sequence is CASSDSGGTNEKLFF. CDR3 DNA: TGCGCCAGCAGCGACTCAGGGGGCACTAATGAAAAACTGTTTTTT.

In its sample, this clone was seen once. The chain carries TRBV12-5 and TRBJ1-2; no clear D gene. Germline loops: CDR1 LGHNT, CDR2 FRNRAP. CDR3 length: 13 amino acids. The V and J ends lost 1 base and 4 bases respectively, with 7 bases between them. This chain's CDR3 is CASGLGPSYGYTF. CDR3 coding DNA: TGTGCTAGTGGTTTGGGGCCTTCCTATGGCTACACCTTC.

This chain connects TRBV7-8 to TRBJ2-7; TRBD2 matches 13 bases. V trimming: 6 bases; J trimming: 3 bases; junction bases outside the gene matches: 11. This CDR3 is built from 17 residues. Germline-derived CDR1 and CDR2 are SGHVS and FQNEAQ. CDR3 sequence reads: CASRPPGLAGSVYEQYF. The CDR3, as DNA: TGTGCCAGCAGGCCGCCGGGACTAGCGGGGTCCGTCTACGAGCAGTACTTC.

The chain has TRBV10-3 and TRBJ2-2; D not resolved. CDR3 size: 12 residues. Trimming pared 3 bases from V and 8 bases from J, leaving 7 bases between. Germline CDR1 is ENHRY and CDR2 is SYGVKD. CDR3 in amino acids: CAISDGSGELFF. In DNA, the CDR3 is TGTGCCATCAGTGACGGTAGTGGGGAGCTGTTTTTT.

This chain connects TRBV9 to TRBJ1-4; D not resolved. This CDR3 comprises 15 residues. Trimming left V 2 bases short and J 0 bases short, with 8 bases between. Per the germline V gene, CDR1 is SGDLS and CDR2 is YYNGEE. CDR3 amino acids: CASSVSPTTNEKLFF. DNA for the CDR3: TGTGCCAGCAGCGTGTCTCCTACAACTAATGAAAAACTGTTTTTT.

The CDR3 region is CASSIRIRDGTGGYTF. The CDR3 DNA reads as TGTGCCAGTAGTATCAGAATCCGGGACGGGACTGGAGGCTACACCTTC. The genes are TRBV19 and TRBJ1-2, with a possible D match to TRBD1 (5 bases). This CDR3 is built from 16 residues. The V end was cut by 3 bases, the J end by 8 bases, with 22 bases between. Germline-derived CDR1 and CDR2 are LNHDA and SQIVND (reference sequence).

The chain couples TRBV2 to TRBJ2-2; 8 nucleotides match TRBD2. Germline V gene data show CDR1 as SNHLY and CDR2 as FYNNEI. The CDR3 totals 15 residues. V shed 6 bases, J shed 5 bases, and the junction held 8 bases outside the gene matches. CDR3 region: CASSPSGGTTGELFF. CDR3 DNA sequence: TGTGCCAGCAGCCCAAGCGGGGGAACGACCGGGGAGCTGTTTTTT.

The chain carries TRBV30 and TRBJ1-6; D is unclear. The CDR3 has 15 amino acids. The germline gives CDR1 GTSNPN, CDR2 SVGIG (reference sequence). Trimming pared 2 bases from V and 0 bases from J, leaving 8 bases between. The CDR3 region has the DNA TGTGCCTGGAGTACCACGAGCTCCTATAATTCACCCCTCCACTTT. As protein: CAWSTTSSYNSPLHF.